What follows describes a single T cell receptor (beta chain). No cognate antigen has been identified for it. No base quality information exists; no much larger clone differs at one position. These data belong to a study of T cell repertoires in cytomegalovirus infection (dated by TCRdb to 2018 to 2020). Notes on the research overall: The HLA type of each donor mattered for the analysis, because public TCR beta signatures pointed to carriage of CMV infection along with the matching HLA type.

Ends trimmed: V by 2 bases, J by 3 bases; bases unmatched to a gene: 8. For CDR1 and CDR2, the germline V gene lists ENHRY and SYGVKD. The CDR3 covers 18 residues, taking in both the cysteine and the phenylalanine. The retained sequence is limited to the CDR3, 54 bases, with the frame set at the first base. Study-level results and caveats: In both this cohort and an independent cohort of 350 to 400 donors, the cumulative frequency of public TCR beta family members distinguished carriers of CMV infection plus the relevant HLA type. In the ex vivo response, HLA-C-restricted CMV-specific TCR beta clonotypes were dominant, and in two of eight donors the single most frequent clonotype came from this HLA-C-restricted group.

The listed sequencing device is Illumina HiSeq 1500. TCRdb reworked the public reads: Q25 trimming with fastp, MiXCR clone assembly, productive beta chains retained. Merged by CDR3 protein, the rows form single entries marked with the most common genes and DNA. A total of about 530,000 distinct CDR3 sequences appear in this sample, about 30% of them only once. The top ten hold roughly an eighth of the sample. The chain employs TRBV10-3 and TRBJ2-1; TRBD1 matches 12 bases in the middle. The specimen was PBMCs. This clonotype originated in a human donor in good health (CMV status not recorded). Some clones in this sample may be carry-over from other donors' samples. CDR3 reads: CAISETQGQGASYNEQFF. The nucleotides read TGTGCCATCAGTGAGACCCAGGGACAGGGGGCAAGCTACAATGAGCAGTTCTTC.